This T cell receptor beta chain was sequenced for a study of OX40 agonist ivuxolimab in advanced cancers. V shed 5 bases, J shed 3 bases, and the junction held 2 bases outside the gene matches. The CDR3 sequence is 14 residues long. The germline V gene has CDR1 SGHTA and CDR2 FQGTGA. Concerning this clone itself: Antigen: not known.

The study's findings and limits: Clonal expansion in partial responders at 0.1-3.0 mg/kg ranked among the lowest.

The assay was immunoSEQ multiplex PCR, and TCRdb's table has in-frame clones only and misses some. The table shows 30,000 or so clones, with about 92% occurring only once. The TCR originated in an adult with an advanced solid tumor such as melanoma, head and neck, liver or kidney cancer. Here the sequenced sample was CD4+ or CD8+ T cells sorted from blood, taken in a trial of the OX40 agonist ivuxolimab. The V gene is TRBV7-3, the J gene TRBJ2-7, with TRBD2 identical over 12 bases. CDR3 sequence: CASSLAGGIYEQYF. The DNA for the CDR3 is TGTGCCAGCAGCCTAGCGGGAGGGATCTACGAGCAGTACTTC.